Listed here are 15 T cell receptor beta chains from one sample, sequenced in a study of T cell responses to AZD1222 COVID-19 vaccine. TCRdb keeps only in-frame clones here, not all; method: immunoSEQ multiplex PCR. In the table there are 84,000 or so clones, 88% of which are singletons. The source was peripheral blood, collected on day 0 of MenACWY control vaccination. These receptors all stem from an adult in good health.

The CDR3 region has the DNA TGTGCCAGCAGTGTGGCCTACGAGCAGTACTTC. As protein: CASSVAYEQYF. The chain recombines TRBV2 with TRBJ2-7; no definite D call. Trimming removed 4 bases at V and 2 bases at J, with 3 bases between. Germline CDR1 SNHLY, CDR2 FYNNEI. The CDR3 has 11 amino acids.

The rearrangement links TRBV30 to TRBJ1-2; 8 bases are shared with TRBD1. The CDR3 contains 12 residues. V lost 8 bases to trimming and J lost 7 bases; unmatched junction nucleotides: 9. The V gene's germline CDR1 is GTSNPN and CDR2 SVGIG (reference sequence). CDR3 protein: CATDREWGGYTF. DNA for the CDR3: TGTGCCACGGACAGGGAGTGGGGTGGCTACACCTTC.

This clone was counted a single time. This chain links TRBV3-1 (or the pseudogene TRBV3-2) with TRBJ2-1; D is unclear. Per germline, CDR1 LGHDT and CDR2 YNNKEL (reference sequence). The V gene lost 3 bases and the J gene lost 0 bases, with 12 bases spanning the gap. The CDR3 has 16 amino acids. The CDR3 loop is CASSQAPESSYNEQFF. The CDR3 DNA sequence: TGTGCCAGCAGCCAGGCCCCGGAATCCTCCTACAATGAGCAGTTCTTC.

This chain connects TRBV5-6 to TRBJ2-1, with 10 nucleotides matching TRBD2. The CDR3 covers 15 residues. J lost 9 bases, V lost 2 bases, and 8 bases had no gene match. Germline V gene sequence: CDR1 SGHDT, CDR2 YYEEEE. The CDR3 spells CASSFPAGGYIEQFF. For the CDR3, the DNA is TGTGCCAGCAGCTTCCCAGCGGGGGGGTATATTGAGCAGTTCTTC.

The chain is built from TRBV6-2 or TRBV6-3 and TRBJ2-5; D is uncertain. Trimming left V 3 bases short and J 5 bases short, with 19 bases between. The germline gives CDR1 MNHEY, CDR2 SVGEGT. The CDR3 spans 16 residues. CDR3 in amino acids: CASSYRAGLAWETQYF. The CDR3 DNA is TGTGCCAGCAGTTATCGGGCAGGTTTGGCATGGGAGACCCAGTACTTC.

In regard to this clone: The CDR3 carries no conserved terminal phenylalanine or tryptophan, so it likely arises from a read error. The genes are TRBV3-1 (or the pseudogene TRBV3-2) and TRBJ1-2; 9 nucleotides align to TRBD1. The CDR3 has 16 amino acids. Germline-derived CDR1 and CDR2 are LGHDT and YNNKEL (reference sequence). V lost 3 bases, J lost 8 bases, and 13 bases stayed unmatched. CDR3 amino acids: CASSQHITGTGHGYTV. CDR3 nucleotide sequence: TGTGCCAGCAGCCAGCATATTACCGGGACAGGGCACGGCTACACCGTC.

The CDR3 reads CASSKKGGPSSYNSPLHF. The CDR3 nucleotides are TGTGCCAGCAGCAAAAAGGGGGGGCCGAGCTCCTATAATTCACCCCTCCACTTT. The rearrangement joins TRBV21-1 to TRBJ1-6. TRBV21-1 is given as a pseudogene. CDR3 length equals 18 residues.

The chain has TRBV7-8 and TRBJ1-4; tentatively, D is TRBD1 (6 bases). CDR1 is SGHVS, CDR2 FQNEAQ, per germline. Trimming removed 3 bases at V and 7 bases at J, with 12 bases between. This CDR3 contains 14 residues. The CDR3 loop is CASSFIDRREKLFF. In DNA form, the CDR3 reads TGTGCCAGCAGCTTTATTGACAGGCGTGAAAAACTGTTTTTT.

The gene calls are TRBV3-1 (or the pseudogene TRBV3-2) and TRBJ1-3, with no clear D. Per the germline V gene, CDR1 is LGHDT and CDR2 is YNNKEL (reference sequence). Trimming cost V 1 base and J 4 bases, with 23 bases left between them. There are 19 residues in the CDR3. The CDR3 DNA reads as TGTGCCAGCAGCCAAGGTCCCAGGTCCTCGAGCCATGGGGGAAACACCATATATTTT. Its translation is CASSQGPRSSSHGGNTIYF.

This clone was picked up one time. This rearrangement joins TRBV28 to TRBJ1-1, with unresolved D. The CDR3 loop spans 12 amino acids. Between the trimmed V and J ends, which lost 5 bases and 7 bases, there was a span of 11 bases. Germline CDR1 and CDR2: MDHEN and SYDVKM. The CDR3 DNA reads as TGTGCCAGCAGTCTATACCAGCTTGAAGCTTTCTTT. Residues: CASSLYQLEAFF.

CDR3 in amino acids: CAISETTGIYGYTF. The CDR3 region has the DNA TGTGCCATCAGTGAGACGACAGGTATCTATGGCTACACCTTC. The chain has TRBV10-3 and TRBJ1-2; D may be TRBD1 (6 bases). Deletions cut 2 bases from V and 4 bases from J, with 11 bases between. Germline CDR1 and CDR2: ENHRY and SYGVKD. This CDR3 contains 14 residues.

This clone was recorded once. The rearrangement links TRBV7-6 to TRBJ2-5; D gene unclear. The CDR3 is 16 residues long. Trimming cost V 5 bases and J 2 bases, with 18 bases left between them. Germline V lookup: CDR1 SGHVS, CDR2 FNYEAQ. CDR3 DNA sequence: TGTGCCAGCAGCAGCCTCTCCCAACTCCCTCAAGAGACCCAGTACTTC. Translating it yields CASSSLSQLPQETQYF.

The chain carries TRBV5-1 and TRBJ2-7, with 7 nucleotides matching TRBD1. V lost 4 bases, J lost 0 bases, and 7 bases stayed unmatched. Germline CDR1 is SGHRS and CDR2 is YFSETQ. The CDR3 runs 15 residues. This CDR3 is CASSKGTVDSYEQYF. CDR3 nucleotide sequence: TGCGCCAGCAGCAAAGGGACAGTAGACTCCTACGAGCAGTACTTC.

The chain joins TRBV28 to TRBJ1-6, with a tentative D call TRBD1 (6 bases). Trimming removed 3 bases at V and 3 bases at J, with 12 bases between. Germline V lookup: CDR1 MDHEN, CDR2 SYDVKM. CDR3 length equals 16 residues. The CDR3 region has the DNA TGTGCCAGCAGTTTTTCAGGGGCGAACTATAATTCACCCCTCCACTTT. Residues: CASSFSGANYNSPLHF.

The chain uses TRBV9 and TRBJ1-1; 9 bases align to TRBD1. CDR3 length: 13 residues. In germline, CDR1 is SGDLS, CDR2 YYNGEE. The junction had 3 bases not matched to a gene; V was cut back by 3 bases and J by 6 bases. The CDR3 sequence is CASSAGTGSEAFF. Here the CDR3 DNA reads TGTGCCAGCAGCGCTGGGACAGGGTCTGAAGCTTTCTTT.